What follows are 30 T cell receptor beta chains derived from one specimen sequenced in a study of shared clonotypes between healthy human individuals. TCRdb's copy holds only in-frame clones and misses some; the assay was immunoSEQ multiplex PCR. The data hold 600,000 or so clones, with 98% observed a single time. CD8 cells regarded as naive lacked CD45RO, were positively chosen for CCR7, and omitted terminally differentiated effector memory CD45RA+ cells. Sequencing was carried out using naive CD8+ T cells sorted from blood. The origin of the receptors is a man aged 30 to 39 in good health.

The chain combines TRBV27 with TRBJ2-7; the D gene is possibly TRBD2 (7 bases). The CDR3 loop spans 13 amino acids. From germline, CDR1 is MNHEY and CDR2 SMNVEV (reference sequence). V shed 7 bases and J shed 2 bases, with 12 bases lying between them. This CDR3 is CASTGGPTYEQYF. The CDR3 nucleotides are TGTGCCAGCACGGGGGGCCCCACCTACGAGCAGTACTTC.

Regarding this clone: The sample has other DNA sequences that encode this CDR3 too. The rearrangement links TRBV13 to TRBJ1-1; D remains ambiguous. Trimming removed 8 bases from V and 4 bases from J, with 8 bases in between. This CDR3 spans 11 amino acids. Germline V gives CDR1 PRHDT, CDR2 FYEKMQ (reference sequence). The DNA for the CDR3 is TGTGCCAGCTCACGGGGCACTGAAGCTTTCTTT. This encodes CASSRGTEAFF. The full variable domain, completed using reference TRBV13 and TRBJ1-1, is AAGVIQSPRHLIKEKRETATLKCYPIPRHDTVYWYQQGPGQDPQFLISFYEKMQSDKGSIPDRFSAQQFSDYHSELNMSSLELGDSALYFCASSRGTEAFFGQGTRLTVV.

CDR3 protein: CASSYRGQGAGELFF. The CDR3 DNA sequence: TGTGCCAGCAGCTACCGGGGACAGGGGGCCGGGGAGCTGTTTTTT. The chain uses TRBV5-8 and TRBJ2-2; 11 positions agree with TRBD1. The CDR3 is 15 residues long. V lost 3 bases, J lost 6 bases, and 4 bases stayed unmatched. In germline, CDR1 is SGHTS, CDR2 YDEGEE.

The gene calls are TRBV2 and TRBJ1-5; D call uncertain. This CDR3 region has 18 residues. V lost 4 bases to trimming and J lost 0 bases, with 19 bases between them. Germline V gene lookup returns CDR1 SNHLY and CDR2 FYNNEI. The CDR3 region is CASSVDIRAANSNQPQHF. The CDR3, as DNA: TGTGCCAGCAGTGTCGATATCCGGGCAGCAAATAGCAATCAGCCCCAGCATTTT.

The genes are TRBV7-9 and TRBJ1-5; a possible D gene is TRBD1 (5 bases). Deletions cut 5 bases from V and 3 bases from J, with 11 bases between. The CDR3 has 14 amino acids. The germline V gene has CDR1 SEHNR and CDR2 FQNEAQ (reference sequence). The CDR3 sequence is CASSHGAPNQPQHF. Written as DNA, the CDR3 is TGTGCCAGCAGCCATGGGGCCCCCAATCAGCCCCAGCATTTT. Full variable domain (outside the CDR3, taken from reference TRBV7-9 and TRBJ1-5): DTGVSQNPRHKITKRGQNVTFRCDPISEHNRLYWYRQTLGQGPEFLTYFQNEAQLEKSRLLSDRFSAERPKGSFSTLEIQRTEQGDSAMYLCASSHGAPNQPQHFGDGTRLSIL.

The chain combines TRBV11-2 with TRBJ2-1; 11 bases are shared with TRBD2. CDR3 length: 16 residues. Germline CDR1 and CDR2: SGHAT and FQNNGV. V gave up 4 bases and J gave up 7 bases; unmatched junction bases: 9. Here the CDR3 reads CASSSPSGRTGNEQFF. As DNA, the CDR3 is TGTGCCAGCAGCTCCCCTAGCGGGAGGACCGGGAATGAGCAGTTCTTC.

V is TRBV6-6 and J is TRBJ2-3, with D possibly TRBD2 on 6 matching bases. V lost 7 bases, J lost 3 bases, and 17 bases lay in between. The CDR3 has 15 residues. Germline V lookup: CDR1 MNHNY, CDR2 SVGAGI (reference sequence). Here the CDR3 DNA reads TGTGCCAGCATTATCCGGAGGGGTCCAACAGATACGCAGTATTTT. This encodes CASIIRRGPTDTQYF.

The V and J genes are TRBV5-1 and TRBJ2-7; 7 nucleotides agree with TRBD1. V was pared by 4 bases and J by 9 bases, with 4 bases of the junction left unmatched. CDR3 length: 11 residues. CDR1 and CDR2 (germline): SGHRS, YFSETQ. DNA for the CDR3: TGCGCCAGCAGCCGAGGGGGCGGGCAGTACTTC. The encoded protein is CASSRGGGQYF.

A single count supports this clone. V usage is TRBV7-6 and J usage is TRBJ2-1; TRBD1 matches at 7 bases. The ends lost 5 bases at V and 5 bases at J; junction bases unmatched: 9. Germline loops: CDR1 SGHVS, CDR2 FNYEAQ. The CDR3 runs to 15 residues. The CDR3 DNA reads TGTGCCAGCAGCGAGCCCGGGGACAGCAACAATGAGCAGTTCTTC. Translation gives CASSEPGDSNNEQFF. Filled out from reference TRBV7-6 and TRBJ2-1, the complete variable domain reads GAGVSQSPRYKVTKRGQDVALRCDPISGHVSLYWYRQALGQGPEFLTYFNYEAQQDKSGLPNDRFSAERPEGSISTLTIQRTEQRDSAMYRCASSEPGDSNNEQFFGPGTRLTVL.

The chain has TRBV25-1 and TRBJ2-5; D might be TRBD1 (6 bases). The CDR3 spans 13 residues. Germline lookup yields CDR1 MGHDK and CDR2 SYGVNS. Trimming removed 7 bases from V and 5 bases from J, with 14 bases in between. The CDR3 nucleotides are TGTGCCAGCAAAAGTTCAGGGGCGGAGACCCAGTACTTC. This codes for CASKSSGAETQYF.

CDR3 coding DNA: TGTGCCAGCAGTATGGGGACAGGGGTAACTAATGAAAAACTGTTTTTT. Translated: CASSMGTGVTNEKLFF. The chain employs TRBV27 and TRBJ1-4, with 10 nucleotides matching TRBD1. Germline V gives CDR1 MNHEY, CDR2 SMNVEV (reference sequence). The ends lost 5 bases at V and 1 base at J; junction bases unmatched: 4. The CDR3 extends over 16 amino acids.

The chain's CDR3 is CASSPISIREWRYNEQFF. CDR3 in DNA: TGTGCCAGCAGCCCAATCTCGATACGAGAGTGGAGGTACAATGAGCAGTTCTTC. This chain links TRBV11-2 with TRBJ2-1; D might be TRBD2 (5 bases). V dropped 5 bases and J dropped 4 bases, with 24 bases sitting between them. The CDR3 covers 18 residues. The germline gives CDR1 SGHAT, CDR2 FQNNGV. Full variable domain (rest looked up from reference TRBV11-2 and TRBJ2-1): EAGVAQSPRYKIIEKRQSVAFWCNPISGHATLYWYQQILGQGPKLLIQFQNNGVVDDSQLPKDRFSAERLKGVDSTLKIQPAKLEDSAVYLCASSPISIREWRYNEQFFGPGTRLTVL.

This chain joins TRBV10-3 and TRBJ2-3; D is possibly TRBD2 (6 bases). The V gene lost 4 bases and the J gene lost 0 bases, with 17 bases spanning the gap. This CDR3 comprises 17 residues. The germline V gene has CDR1 ENHRY and CDR2 SYGVKD. The CDR3 spells CAISAGRDLSSTDTQYF. For the CDR3, the DNA is TGTGCCATCAGTGCTGGGCGGGACCTCTCTAGCACAGATACGCAGTATTTT.

The chain is built from TRBV5-1 and TRBJ2-3; TRBD1 agrees at 8 bases. Germline V gene sequence: CDR1 SGHRS, CDR2 YFSETQ. CDR3 length equals 18 residues. J lost 0 bases, V lost 1 base, and 10 bases had no gene match. CDR3 region: CASSLPQGQGVSTDTQYF. The CDR3 DNA reads TGCGCCAGCAGCTTGCCTCAAGGACAGGGCGTTAGCACAGATACGCAGTATTTT. The full variable domain, rest sourced from reference TRBV5-1 and TRBJ2-3, is KAGVTQTPRYLIKTRGQQVTLSCSPISGHRSVSWYQQTPGQGLQFLFEYFSETQRNKGNFPGRFSGRQFSNSRSEMNVSTLELGDSALYLCASSLPQGQGVSTDTQYFGPGTRLTVL.

The rearrangement joins TRBV7-3 to TRBJ2-1; 7 bases are a match to TRBD1. Unmatched junction bases numbered 7, after V lost 0 bases and J lost 2 bases. CDR1 is SGHTA and CDR2 is FQGTGA in the germline V gene. The CDR3 runs 17 residues. The chain's CDR3 is CASSLTVTGVAYNEQFF. The CDR3 region has the DNA TGTGCCAGCAGCTTAACGGTCACAGGGGTGGCCTACAATGAGCAGTTCTTC.

The chain couples TRBV27 to TRBJ1-2; tentative D call: TRBD1 (6 bases). V gave up 1 base and J gave up 6 bases, with 12 bases separating them. The V gene's germline CDR1 is MNHEY and CDR2 SMNVEV (reference sequence). This CDR3 contains 14 residues. CDR3 residues: CASSLFGGSHGYTF. The CDR3, as DNA: TGTGCCAGCAGTTTATTTGGGGGCTCGCATGGCTACACCTTC.

The V and J genes are TRBV19 and TRBJ1-1; D is possibly TRBD1 (5 bases). CDR1 is LNHDA, CDR2 SQIVND, per germline (reference sequence). This CDR3 spans 13 amino acids. The V gene lost 7 bases and the J gene lost 2 bases, with 11 bases spanning the gap. The CDR3 here is CASNTGGNTEAFF. The CDR3 DNA follows: TGTGCCAGTAATACGGGGGGAAACACTGAAGCTTTCTTT.

Written as DNA, the CDR3 is TGTGCCAGCAGCTCCACCTTCATGGGACAGGGCAATCAGCCCCAGCATTTT. This sequence encodes CASSSTFMGQGNQPQHF. The J gene is TRBJ1-5, the V gene TRBV7-9; TRBD1 matches 8 bases. Unmatched junction bases numbered 10, after V lost 4 bases and J lost 2 bases. CDR3 length: 17 residues. Germline V lookup: CDR1 SEHNR, CDR2 FQNEAQ (reference sequence).

The chain employs TRBV19 and TRBJ2-3; TRBD2 matches at 8 bases. This CDR3 has 16 residues. Germline CDR1 is LNHDA and CDR2 is SQIVND (reference sequence). Trimming removed 8 bases from V and 5 bases from J; junction bases left unmatched: 15. In DNA, the CDR3 is TGTGCCAGTTCCGAGAGTTCGTGGACTAGCCAAGATACGCAGTATTTT. Protein sequence: CASSESSWTSQDTQYF.

This chain uses TRBV7-6 with TRBJ2-7, with D tentatively TRBD1 (6 bases). Trimming removed 5 bases at V and 5 bases at J, with 16 bases between. Germline values: CDR1 SGHVS, CDR2 FNYEAQ. The CDR3 covers 14 residues. CDR3 in amino acids: CASSPGAGAHEQYF. CDR3 nucleotide sequence: TGTGCCAGCAGCCCCGGGGCAGGGGCCCACGAGCAGTACTTC.

The rearrangement joins TRBV19 to TRBJ2-7, with TRBD2 matching over 13 bases. This CDR3 is built from 17 residues. Germline V gives CDR1 LNHDA, CDR2 SQIVND (reference sequence). Trimming at V came to 5 bases and at J to 7 bases, leaving 14 bases not matched to a gene. Written as DNA, the CDR3 is TGTGCCAGTAGTCCCTACGGAACTAGCGGGAGGGAGTTAGAGCAGTACTTC. Translating gives CASSPYGTSGRELEQYF.

CDR3 in amino acids: CASSPSELHTERDEQFF. The CDR3 nucleotides are TGTGCCAGCAGCCCTTCGGAACTTCACACCGAACGCGATGAGCAGTTCTTC. The gene calls are TRBV7-9 and TRBJ2-1; D gene uncertain. The CDR3 has 17 amino acids. V shed 5 bases and J shed 8 bases, with 25 bases lying between them. Germline-derived CDR1 and CDR2 are SEHNR and FQNEAQ (reference sequence).

This chain connects TRBV7-2 to TRBJ2-2, with a tentative D call TRBD2 (6 bases). V lost 3 bases, J lost 0 bases, and 17 bases lay in between. Germline values: CDR1 SGHTA, CDR2 FQGNSA. The CDR3 spans 18 residues. The CDR3 region is CASSFFLALDANTGELFF. CDR3 in DNA: TGTGCCAGCAGCTTTTTCCTAGCGCTTGACGCGAACACCGGGGAGCTGTTTTTT.

The rearrangement joins TRBV9 to TRBJ2-1; D possibly uses TRBD1 or TRBD2 (5 bases each). The CDR3 has 15 amino acids. The germline V gene encodes CDR1 SGDLS and CDR2 YYNGEE. Deletions cut 1 base from V and 0 bases from J, with 8 bases between. Written as DNA, the CDR3 is TGTGCCAGCAGCGTATGGGGGACCTCCTACAATGAGCAGTTCTTC. It encodes CASSVWGTSYNEQFF.

The chain uses TRBV10-3 and TRBJ2-7; D uncertain. The CDR3 is made up of 13 amino acids. V lost 1 base, J lost 0 bases, and 4 bases lay in between. Per the germline V gene, CDR1 is ENHRY and CDR2 is SYGVKD. As DNA, the CDR3 is TGTGCCATCAGTGAGTTAAACTCCTACGAGCAGTACTTC. Translating gives CAISELNSYEQYF.

The chain has TRBV29-1 and TRBJ2-5, with D perhaps given as TRBD1 or TRBD2 (5 bases each). Germline loops: CDR1 SQVTM, CDR2 ANQGSEA. The CDR3 totals 15 residues. The ends were cut back, 5 bases at V and 0 bases at J, with 16 bases in the middle. CDR3 sequence (DNA): TGCAGCGTTTACAAGACCGGGGCGTACCAAGAGACCCAGTACTTC. Translating it yields CSVYKTGAYQETQYF. Full variable domain (missing parts from reference TRBV29-1 and TRBJ2-5): SAVISQKPSRDICQRGTSLTIQCQVDSQVTMMFWYRQQPGQSLTLIATANQGSEATYESGFVIDKFPISRPNLTFSTLTVSNMSPEDSSIYLCSVYKTGAYQETQYFGPGTRLLVL.

The chain carries TRBV5-6 and TRBJ2-6; 8 nucleotides agree with TRBD1. Trimming cost V 4 bases and J 1 base; bases outside gene matches: 10. CDR3 length: 18 residues. From germline, CDR1 is SGHDT and CDR2 YYEEEE. The CDR3 nucleotides read TGTGCCAGCAGCATGACCGGACAGGGATTATCTGGGGCCAACGTCCTGACTTTC. This gives the protein CASSMTGQGLSGANVLTF. The full variable domain, its missing parts supplied by reference TRBV5-6 and TRBJ2-6, is DAGVTQSPTHLIKTRGQQVTLRCSPKSGHDTVSWYQQALGQGPQFIFQYYEEEERQRGNFPDRFSGHQFPNYSSELNVNALLLGDSALYLCASSMTGQGLSGANVLTFGAGSRLTVL.

The CDR3 loop is CASSQERGLAGVHNEQFF. The CDR3 DNA follows: TGCGCCAGCAGCCAAGAACGCGGGCTAGCGGGAGTTCACAATGAGCAGTTCTTC. J is TRBJ2-1 and V is TRBV4-1; 10 bases are a match to TRBD2. CDR3 length equals 18 residues. V lost 0 bases and J lost 5; bases outside the gene matches: 10. CDR1 and CDR2 from the germline V gene are MGHRA and YSYEKL.

This chain joins TRBV11-2 and TRBJ1-5; D unclear. This CDR3 contains 13 residues. Per germline, CDR1 SGHAT and CDR2 FQNNGV. With 0 bases removed from V and 6 bases from J, the gap between germline ends came to 6 bases. The DNA for the CDR3 is TGTGCCAGCAGCTTAGATGGTAGTCAGCCCCAGCATTTT. It yields the protein CASSLDGSQPQHF.

This sequence joins TRBV28 and TRBJ2-3; D may be TRBD2 (6 bases). The CDR3 consists of 14 residues. With 3 bases removed from V and 5 bases from J, the gap between germline ends came to 12 bases. Germline V gene data show CDR1 as MDHEN and CDR2 as SYDVKM. CDR3 sequence (DNA): TGTGCCAGCAGTTTTAGCCTAGCGAGAGATACGCAGTATTTT. Amino acids: CASSFSLARDTQYF.